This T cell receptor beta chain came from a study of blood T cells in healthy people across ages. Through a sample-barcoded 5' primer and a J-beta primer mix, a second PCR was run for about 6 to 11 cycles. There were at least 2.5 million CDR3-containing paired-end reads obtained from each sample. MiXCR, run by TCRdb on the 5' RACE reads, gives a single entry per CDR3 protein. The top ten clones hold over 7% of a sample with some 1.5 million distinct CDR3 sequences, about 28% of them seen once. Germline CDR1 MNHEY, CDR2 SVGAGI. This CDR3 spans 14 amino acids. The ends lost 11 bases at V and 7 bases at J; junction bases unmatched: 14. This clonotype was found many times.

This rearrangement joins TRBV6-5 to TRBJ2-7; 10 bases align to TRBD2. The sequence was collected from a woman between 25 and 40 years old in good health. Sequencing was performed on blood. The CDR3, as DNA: TGTGCCTGCAACTCCCTAGCGGGAGAAGGGGAGCAGTACTTC. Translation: CACNSLAGEGEQYF.